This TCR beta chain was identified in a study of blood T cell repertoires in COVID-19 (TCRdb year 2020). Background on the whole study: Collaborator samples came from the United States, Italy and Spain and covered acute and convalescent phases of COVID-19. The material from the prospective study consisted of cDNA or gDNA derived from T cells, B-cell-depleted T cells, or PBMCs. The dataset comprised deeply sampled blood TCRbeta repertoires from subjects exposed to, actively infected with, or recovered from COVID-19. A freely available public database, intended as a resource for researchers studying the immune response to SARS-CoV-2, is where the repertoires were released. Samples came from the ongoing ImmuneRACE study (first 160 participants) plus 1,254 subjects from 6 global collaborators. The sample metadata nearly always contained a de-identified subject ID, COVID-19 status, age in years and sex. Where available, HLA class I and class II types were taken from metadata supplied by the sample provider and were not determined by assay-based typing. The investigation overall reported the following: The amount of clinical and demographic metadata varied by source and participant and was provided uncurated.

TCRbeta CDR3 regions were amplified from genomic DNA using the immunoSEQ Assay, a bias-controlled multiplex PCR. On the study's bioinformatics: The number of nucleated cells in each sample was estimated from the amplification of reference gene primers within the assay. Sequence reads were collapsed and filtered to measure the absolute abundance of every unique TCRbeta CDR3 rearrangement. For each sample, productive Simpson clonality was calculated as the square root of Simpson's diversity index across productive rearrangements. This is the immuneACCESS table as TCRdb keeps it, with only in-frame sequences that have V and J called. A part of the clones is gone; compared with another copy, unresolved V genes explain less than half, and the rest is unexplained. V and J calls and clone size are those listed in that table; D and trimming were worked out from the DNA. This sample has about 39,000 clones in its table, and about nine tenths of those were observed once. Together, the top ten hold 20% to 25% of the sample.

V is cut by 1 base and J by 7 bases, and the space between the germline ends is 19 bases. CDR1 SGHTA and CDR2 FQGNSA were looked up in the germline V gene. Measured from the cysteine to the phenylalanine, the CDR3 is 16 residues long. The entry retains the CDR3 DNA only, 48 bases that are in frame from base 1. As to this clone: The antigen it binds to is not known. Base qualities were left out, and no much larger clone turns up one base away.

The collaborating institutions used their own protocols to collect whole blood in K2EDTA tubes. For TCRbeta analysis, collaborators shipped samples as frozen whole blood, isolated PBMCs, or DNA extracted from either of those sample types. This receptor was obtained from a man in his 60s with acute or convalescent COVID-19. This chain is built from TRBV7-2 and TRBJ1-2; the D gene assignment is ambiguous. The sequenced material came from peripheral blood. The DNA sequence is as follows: TGTGCCAGCAGCTTAGGGTCCGTGGTAGGAGCTATTGGCTACACCTTC. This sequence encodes CASSLGSVVGAIGYTF.